This TCR beta chain was recovered during a study of blood T cell repertoires in COVID-19 (dated by TCRdb to 2018 to 2021). The study in broad terms: Collaborator samples came from the United States, Italy and Spain and covered acute and convalescent phases of COVID-19. The dataset comprised deeply sampled blood TCRbeta repertoires from subjects exposed to, actively infected with, or recovered from COVID-19. The material from the prospective study consisted of cDNA or gDNA derived from T cells, B-cell-depleted T cells, or PBMCs. A de-identified subject ID, COVID-19 status, age in years and sex were almost always included in the sample metadata. Where HLA class I and class II types were available, the types were taken from metadata supplied by the sample provider, not from assay-based typing. A freely available public database, intended as a resource for researchers studying the immune response to SARS-CoV-2, is where the repertoires were released. The samples were drawn from two sources: the first 160 participants of the ongoing ImmuneRACE study, and 950 to 1,500 subjects contributed by 6 global collaborators.

The germline V gene specifies LGHNA as CDR1 and YNFKEQ as CDR2. The CDR3 measures 12 amino acids from cysteine to phenylalanine. The sequence is cut down to CDR3 DNA, 36 bases in frame from base 1. V was cut back by 0 bases and J by 11 bases, leaving a gap of 10 bases between them. General study outcomes and caveats: How much clinical and demographic metadata was included differed by source and by participant, and the metadata was provided uncurated.

There are a few counts of this clone. Its antigen remains undetermined. Base qualities are missing; no much larger clone stands one base away. Participants in the prospective study were aged roughly 18 to 95 years, lived in over 20 United States geographic areas, and enrolled through a virtual design. In the prospective study, participants were assigned to cohorts based on the clinical history participants reported in a screening survey and a study questionnaire. In the prospective study, whole blood, serum and a nasopharyngeal or oropharyngeal swab were collected from each participant by mobile phlebotomists. Additional blood draws and questionnaires over an approximately two-month period could optionally be provided by prospective study participants. Before DNA extraction, blood samples from the prospective study were shipped at room temperature or frozen. TCRbeta CDR3 regions were amplified from genomic DNA using the immunoSEQ Assay, a bias-controlled multiplex PCR. The published analysis was carried out like this. Nucleated cell counts per sample were estimated from amplification of reference gene primers within the assay. To quantify the absolute abundance of each unique TCRbeta CDR3 rearrangement, sequence reads were collapsed and filtered. Productive Simpson clonality was computed per sample as the square root of Simpson's diversity index over productive rearrangements. Entries here come from immuneACCESS through TCRdb and include only in-frame sequences with V and J called. Some clones fail to appear in such tables; in the studies checked, an unresolved V gene covers under half of the shortfall, and the cause of the remainder is unknown. V, J and clone size are those of that table, while D and trimming were read from the DNA. Recorded for this sample are fewer than 200,000 clones; about four fifths of them occurred a single time. In total, the top ten clones hold approximately 4% of the sample.

The chain uses TRBV4-2 and TRBJ1-1, with an unclear D gene assignment. Sequencing was carried out using PBMCs or T cells enriched from blood (not recorded which). The sequence derives from a woman aged 45 to 65 in a cohort exposed to, infected with or recovered from COVID-19 (not recorded which). The DNA reads TGTGCCAGCAGCCAAGATACTCTTTCGGCTTTCTTT. Translated, it reads CASSQDTLSAFF.